This record covers a single T cell receptor beta chain. This record comes from a study of cytomegalovirus exposure and HLA in healthy donors. The CDR3 is 15 residues long. Germline V gives CDR1 SGHDN, CDR2 FVKESK. Trimming pared 4 bases from V and 2 bases from J, leaving 13 bases between. 60 Vbeta and 13 Jbeta primers were used in PCR. Profiled with immunoSEQ multiplex PCR; TCRdb holds only in-frame clones, not every one. The sample contains about 120,000 clones, roughly 87% of which appear only once. Material for sequencing was PBMCs. The clonotype comes from a woman younger than 30 in good health and CMV-seronegative. J is TRBJ2-3 and V is TRBV14; D not resolved. Here the CDR3 DNA reads TGTGCCAGCAGCCCGCAGAGTAGCCTCACAGATACGCAGTATTTT. Translated: CASSPQSSLTDTQYF. Full variable domain (outside the CDR3, taken from reference TRBV14 and TRBJ2-3): EAGVTQFPSHSVIEKGQTVTLRCDPISGHDNLYWYRRVMGKEIKFLLHFVKESKQDESGMPNNRFLAERTGGTYSTLKVQPAELEDSGVYFCASSPQSSLTDTQYFGPGTRLTVL.